This TCR beta chain was recovered during a study of T-cell reconstitution after alpha-beta-depleted transplantation in children. The library targeted TCRbeta and was prepared with unique molecular identifiers. MiXCR was run by TCRdb on the PCR reads, yielding one entry per CDR3 protein. The sample lists 670,000 or so distinct CDR3 sequences, 10% to 15% seen once, with approximately 0.8% in the top ten. A note on this clonotype: Antigen: not known.

The V end lost 1 base, the J end lost 0 bases, and 9 bases lay between the germline ends. The CDR3 sequence is 14 residues long. Germline values: CDR1 SQVTM, CDR2 ANQGSEA. General study findings and limits: Diversity of TCRbeta at day 60 was high in some patients, arising from surviving recipient T cells and thymic progenitors.

This sequence was found in a girl aged 2 to 10 with congenital amegakaryocytic thrombocytopenia, due to receive a stem cell transplant. The rearrangement links TRBV29-1 to TRBJ1-1; no firm D call. The starting material was PBMCs, obtained before TCRalphabeta/CD19-depleted stem cell transplant. The CDR3 loop is CSVEGRLLNTEAFF. The DNA for the CDR3 is TGCAGCGTTGAAGGCCGACTTTTGAACACTGAAGCTTTCTTT.